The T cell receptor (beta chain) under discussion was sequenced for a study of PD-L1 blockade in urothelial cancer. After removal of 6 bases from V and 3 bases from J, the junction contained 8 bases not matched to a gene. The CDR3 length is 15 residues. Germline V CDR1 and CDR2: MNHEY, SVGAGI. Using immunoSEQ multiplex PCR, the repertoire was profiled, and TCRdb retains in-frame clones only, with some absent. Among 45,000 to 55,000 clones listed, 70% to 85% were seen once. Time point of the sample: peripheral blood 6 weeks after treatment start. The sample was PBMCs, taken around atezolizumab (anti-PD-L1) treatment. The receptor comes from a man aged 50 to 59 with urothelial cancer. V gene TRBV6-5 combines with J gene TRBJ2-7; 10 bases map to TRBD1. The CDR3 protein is CASRRQGAGDYEQYF. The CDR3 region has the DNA TGTGCCAGCAGAAGACAGGGGGCGGGTGACTACGAGCAGTACTTC.